This T cell receptor (beta chain) stems from a study of response to subunit inactivated influenza vaccine. Study results and limitations: That few new T cells are recruited by each seasonal influenza vaccination was the authors' suggestion.

In the case of this clonotype: What it binds is unknown.

A single record per CDR3 protein comes from TCRdb applying MiXCR to the RT-PCR reads. The data contain around 760,000 distinct CDR3 sequences, approximately 15% of them singletons. Germline CDR1 MDHEN, CDR2 SYDVKM. V was pared by 3 bases and J by 7 bases, with 22 bases between. This CDR3 spans 16 amino acids. Sequenced here: PBMCs from blood, sampled roughly 2 weeks before vaccination. The TCR originated in a man aged 45-65 years who received an inactivated influenza vaccine. The rearrangement links TRBV28 to TRBJ2-7; a weak D match, TRBD2 (6 bases). CDR3: CASSFAPRESSREQYF. For the CDR3, the DNA is TGTGCCAGCAGTTTCGCCCCGCGGGAATCCTCCCGAGAGCAGTACTTC.